What follows are 18 T cell receptor beta chains derived from one specimen sequenced in a study of cytomegalovirus exposure and HLA in healthy donors. The PCR contained 60 Vbeta and 13 Jbeta primers. Repertoires were generated with immunoSEQ multiplex PCR, while TCRdb's copy carries only in-frame clones and drops some. Of approximately 160,000 clones listed, roughly 74% are singletons. The sequenced sample was PBMCs. Source of these receptors: a male donor in good health and CMV-seronegative.

This clone appeared a single time. The rearrangement joins TRBV5-1 to TRBJ2-5; 9 nucleotides agree with TRBD2. Germline V CDR1 and CDR2: SGHRS, YFSETQ. This CDR3 is built from 15 residues. The junction had 9 bases not matched to a gene; V was cut back by 4 bases and J by 5 bases. The CDR3 protein is CASSPGAGGHETQYF. DNA of the CDR3: TGCGCCAGCAGCCCTGGGGCGGGGGGGCACGAGACCCAGTACTTC.

A note on this clone: Other DNA sequences in this specimen translate into the identical CDR3. V gene TRBV18 combines with J gene TRBJ1-1; D possibly corresponds to TRBD1 (6 bases). V shed 3 bases and J shed 1 base, with 9 bases lying between them. The CDR3 contains 14 residues. Per germline, CDR1 KGHSH and CDR2 LQKENI. The CDR3 nucleotides are TGTGCCAGCTCACCGACAGGACCGAACACTGAAGCTTTCTTT. Translated, it gives CASSPTGPNTEAFF.

In this sample, this clone turned up once. The CDR3 DNA is TGTGCCAGCAACGGACAGGGGGTGGGCACTGAAGCTTTCTTT. This encodes CASNGQGVGTEAFF. The rearrangement joins TRBV7-2 to TRBJ1-1; 10 bases line up with TRBD1. V lost 7 bases and J lost 4; bases outside the gene matches: 6. CDR3 length: 14 amino acids. Germline CDR1 SGHTA, CDR2 FQGNSA.

The V call is TRBV5-1, the J call TRBJ1-1, with a weak D call TRBD1 (6 bases). The germline V gene has CDR1 SGHRS and CDR2 YFSETQ. The CDR3 consists of 15 residues. V was clipped by 4 bases and J by 4 bases, with 17 bases between them. The CDR3 loop is CASSTQQGLSTEAFF. DNA of the CDR3: TGCGCCAGCAGCACCCAACAGGGCCTTTCCACTGAAGCTTTCTTT.

V usage is TRBV11-2 and J usage is TRBJ1-4; 7 bases map to TRBD1. Germline-derived CDR1 and CDR2 are SGHAT and FQNNGV. This CDR3 is built from 16 residues. Losses at the gene ends were 4 bases for V and 4 bases for J; bases not matched to a gene: 9. The CDR3 sequence is CASSSRTGGNNEKLFF. In nucleotides, the CDR3 is TGTGCCAGCAGCTCAAGGACAGGTGGAAATAATGAAAAACTGTTTTTT.

This chain joins TRBV11-2 and TRBJ2-4, with 7 bases aligning to TRBD1. The CDR3 totals 15 residues. V trimming: 5 bases; J trimming: 6 bases; junction bases outside the gene matches: 10. The germline V gene has CDR1 SGHAT and CDR2 FQNNGV. The CDR3 DNA sequence: TGTGCCAGCAGCAACCAGGGGGTATTGGGAAACATTCAGTACTTC. Encoded protein: CASSNQGVLGNIQYF.

This chain links TRBV6-4 with TRBJ2-2; D unclear. Trimming removed 5 bases at V and 6 bases at J, with 10 bases between. The CDR3 sequence is 13 residues long. The germline V gene has CDR1 MRHNA and CDR2 SNTAGT. In DNA form, the CDR3 reads TGTGCCAGCAGTCCCCTATATCCCGGGGAGCTGTTTTTT. This sequence encodes CASSPLYPGELFF.

The V call is TRBV21-1, the J call TRBJ2-7; no check of the table's D call, TRBD1, against the DNA was made. TRBV21-1 is designated a pseudogene. There are 14 residues in the CDR3. The CDR3 bases are TGTGCCCCCAGGGGGGCAGTTTGCTCCTACGAGCAGTACTTC. Its protein is CAPRGAVCSYEQYF.

The chain uses TRBV7-8 and TRBJ2-1; 12 bases are a match to TRBD2. Germline trimming cut 3 bases from V and 10 bases from J; bases unmatched to any gene: 7. The CDR3 loop spans 15 amino acids. Germline V gene sequence: CDR1 SGHVS, CDR2 FQNEAQ. CDR3 protein: CASSLTSGGPWEQFF. As DNA, the CDR3 is TGTGCCAGCAGCTTGACTAGCGGGGGTCCATGGGAGCAGTTCTTC.

The chain is built from TRBV28 and TRBJ1-5; TRBD1 matches 7 bases. V lost 8 bases, J lost 3 bases, and 10 bases stayed unmatched. The length of the CDR3 is 15 residues. The germline CDR1 and CDR2 sequences are MDHEN and SYDVKM. The CDR3 DNA sequence: TGTGCCAGCTGCCCACTCGAGGGGGCCAATCAGCCCCAGCATTTT. It yields the protein CASCPLEGANQPQHF. The full variable domain, its missing parts supplied by reference TRBV28 and TRBJ1-5, is DVKVTQSSRYLVKRTGEKVFLECVQDMDHENMFWYRQDPGLGLRLIYFSYDVKMKEKGDIPEGYSVSREKKERFSLILESASTNQTSMYLCASCPLEGANQPQHFGDGTRLSIL.

The V gene is TRBV4-1, the J gene TRBJ2-7, with 7 bases fitting TRBD2. V was clipped by 1 base and J by 2 bases; unmatched bases: 5. There are 15 residues in the CDR3. Germline V gives CDR1 MGHRA, CDR2 YSYEKL. The CDR3 region has the DNA TGCGCCAGCAGCCAAGGCTCTAGCGGTACCTACGAGCAGTACTTC. This translates into CASSQGSSGTYEQYF.

The chain recombines TRBV6-1 with TRBJ2-2; 15 bases fit TRBD2. The CDR3 loop spans 15 amino acids. CDR1 is MNHNS, CDR2 SASEGT, per germline. V trimming: 4 bases; J trimming: 6 bases; junction bases outside the gene matches: 0. CDR3 in DNA: TGTGCCAGCAGTGGGACTAGCGGGGGGGCCGGGGAGCTGTTTTTT. Residues: CASSGTSGGAGELFF.

This rearrangement joins TRBV27 to TRBJ2-2; D is possibly TRBD1 (6 bases). Trimming took off 5 bases at V and 2 bases at J, with 18 bases between the two ends. The V gene's germline CDR1 is MNHEY and CDR2 SMNVEV (reference sequence). This CDR3 has 17 amino acids. CDR3 DNA sequence: TGTGCCAGCAGTCCCTGGACAGAGACCCTAAACACCGGGGAGCTGTTTTTT. Translated, it gives CASSPWTETLNTGELFF.

The chain joins TRBV4-3 to TRBJ2-1; D is uncertain. Looked up from germline, CDR1 is LGHNA and CDR2 is YSLEER. Trimming pared 3 bases from V and 9 bases from J, leaving 9 bases between. The CDR3 spans 12 residues. The CDR3: CASSQTPAEQFF. The DNA for the CDR3 is TGCGCCAGCAGCCAGACTCCAGCTGAGCAGTTCTTC.

The chain couples TRBV9 to TRBJ2-1; 10 bases line up with TRBD1. Germline CDR1 is SGDLS and CDR2 is YYNGEE. CDR3 length: 14 residues. V dropped 3 bases and J dropped 5; count of bases not matched to a gene: 2. The CDR3: CASSAGQGNNEQFF. For the CDR3, the DNA is TGTGCCAGCAGCGCGGGACAGGGGAACAATGAGCAGTTCTTC.

The gene calls are TRBV5-1 and TRBJ2-3; tentative D call: TRBD2 (6 bases). Deletions cut 4 bases from V and 0 bases from J, with 12 bases between. Germline V lookup: CDR1 SGHRS, CDR2 YFSETQ. This CDR3 region has 15 residues. CDR3: CASSPRGLSTDTQYF. CDR3 DNA: TGCGCCAGCAGCCCCCGGGGACTGAGCACAGATACGCAGTATTTT.

V and J are TRBV5-6 and TRBJ1-1; D gene unclear. The CDR3 length is 16 residues. V shed 0 bases and J shed 4 bases, with 16 bases lying between them. Germline V CDR1 and CDR2: SGHDT, YYEEEE. In DNA, the CDR3 is TGTGCCAGCAGCTTGGCTGGGTGGGGAGTAGTCACTGAAGCTTTCTTT. Protein: CASSLAGWGVVTEAFF.

The sample holds a few counts of this clone. This chain links TRBV18 with TRBJ2-7; 8 positions match TRBD1. With 2 bases clipped from V and 0 bases from J, the junction kept 6 bases outside the gene matches. There are 16 residues in the CDR3. The germline V gene has CDR1 KGHSH and CDR2 LQKENI. The CDR3, as DNA: TGTGCCAGCTCACCAATCGGACAGGGCTACTCCTACGAGCAGTACTTC. It is translated as CASSPIGQGYSYEQYF.